These 11 T cell receptor beta chains came from one sample sequenced in a study of T cells after yellow fever vaccination. TCRdb used MiXCR to reprocess the 5' RACE reads, holding one entry per CDR3 protein. Of fewer than 450,000 distinct CDR3 sequences listed, roughly 10% are singletons. This sample comprised PBMCs, obtained on the day of the first yellow fever vaccination. The receptors stem from a man aged 18 to 30 who received the YFV17D yellow fever vaccine.

The rearrangement links TRBV4-1 to TRBJ2-6, with D tentatively TRBD2 (6 bases). This CDR3 region has 17 residues. CDR1 MGHRA and CDR2 YSYEKL come from the germline V gene. The ends were cut back, 4 bases at V and 0 bases at J, with 13 bases in the middle. The CDR3 protein is CASSRRDISSGANVLTF. The CDR3, as DNA: TGCGCCAGCAGCCGGCGGGATATAAGCTCTGGGGCCAACGTCCTGACTTTC.

V is TRBV6-2 or TRBV6-3 and J is TRBJ2-1; unclear D gene. The CDR3 sequence is 14 residues long. Germline CDR1 and CDR2: MNHEY and SVGEGT. V dropped 6 bases and J dropped 1 base, with 10 bases sitting between them. The CDR3 loop is CASRLTQSYNEQFF. The DNA for the CDR3 is TGTGCCAGCAGGTTGACTCAATCCTACAATGAGCAGTTCTTC.

The chain combines TRBV6-1 with TRBJ2-3; D tentatively fits TRBD1 or TRBD2 (6 bases each). Per germline, CDR1 MNHNS and CDR2 SASEGT. V lost 2 bases to trimming and J lost 6 bases, with 12 bases between them. The CDR3 contains 14 residues. This CDR3 reads CASSEKGGYDTQYF. The CDR3 region has the DNA TGTGCCAGCAGTGAAAAGGGGGGCTATGATACGCAGTATTTT.

This clonotype was recorded a few times. The genes are TRBV6-1 and TRBJ2-6; D might be TRBD1 (6 bases). V was clipped by 7 bases and J by 1 base, with 8 bases between them. The CDR3 sequence is 14 residues long. From germline, CDR1 is MNHNS and CDR2 SASEGT. The CDR3, as DNA: TGTGCCAGCATCGGGACATCTGGGGCCAACGTCCTGACTTTC. It codes for CASIGTSGANVLTF.

In this sample, this clonotype turned up a few times. This sequence joins TRBV6-1 and TRBJ2-3; D unclear. The CDR3 runs 13 residues. The V end lost 10 bases, the J end lost 2 bases, and 13 bases lay between the germline ends. Germline CDR1 MNHNS, CDR2 SASEGT. CDR3 region: CATAPWATDTQYF. The DNA for the CDR3 is TGTGCCACCGCTCCTTGGGCCACAGATACGCAGTATTTT.

The gene calls are TRBV4-2 and TRBJ2-2, with TRBD2 as a possible D gene (5 bases). Trimming cost V 6 bases and J 4 bases, with 15 bases left between them. In germline, CDR1 is LGHNA, CDR2 YNFKEQ. CDR3 size: 15 residues. The CDR3, as DNA: TGTGCCAGCAGGAGGGATGGAGGTTTCACCGGGGAGCTGTTTTTT. It encodes CASRRDGGFTGELFF.

This clonotype was counted only a few times. The chain uses TRBV28 and TRBJ2-4; either TRBD1 or TRBD2 may supply D (7 bases each). In germline, CDR1 is MDHEN, CDR2 SYDVKM. The CDR3 length is 16 residues. Trimming shortened V by 5 bases and J by 2 bases, and 16 bases separated the two germline ends. DNA of the CDR3: TGTGCCAGCAGTGCTCAGGGGGAGGGATCCAAAAACATTCAGTACTTC. Translation: CASSAQGEGSKNIQYF.

The chain joins TRBV5-4 to TRBJ2-3, with 8 bases identical to TRBD2. Trimming at V came to 7 bases and at J to 0 bases, leaving 10 bases not matched to a gene. Per the germline V gene, CDR1 is SGHNT and CDR2 is YYREEE (reference sequence). This CDR3 spans 16 amino acids. CDR3 amino acids: CASVPGGARSTDTQYF. The CDR3 nucleotides are TGTGCCAGCGTACCCGGGGGGGCGCGAAGCACAGATACGCAGTATTTT.

The chain links TRBV20-1 to TRBJ1-5, with D uncertain. The CDR3 is made up of 15 amino acids. V lost 1 base and J lost 6, with 16 bases in between. The germline gives CDR1 DFQATT, CDR2 SNEGSKA (reference sequence). CDR3 DNA sequence: TGCAGTGCTAGAGTCGGGAGTGGATTGTTTCAGCCCCAGCATTTT. It yields the protein CSARVGSGLFQPQHF.

This chain links TRBV4-3 with TRBJ1-4, with D uncertain. The ends were cut back, 1 base at V and 8 bases at J, with 14 bases in the middle. In germline, CDR1 is LGHNA, CDR2 YSLEER. The CDR3 contains 15 residues. Here the CDR3 reads CASSQGAAVREKLFF. The CDR3 DNA sequence: TGCGCCAGCAGCCAAGGGGCAGCCGTGCGAGAAAAACTGTTTTTT.

This clonotype was picked up a small number of times. This sequence joins TRBV11-2 and TRBJ1-1; D not resolved. The CDR3 runs 13 residues. From germline, CDR1 is SGHAT and CDR2 FQNNGV. V was shortened by 1 base and J by 4 bases, with 7 bases between the two germline ends. DNA of the CDR3: TGTGCCAGCAGCTTAGCTTGGGTCACTGAAGCTTTCTTT. Its protein product is CASSLAWVTEAFF.